The rows below give T cell receptor beta chains drawn from one sample of a study of T cell responses to AZD1222 COVID-19 vaccine. Sequenced by immunoSEQ multiplex PCR; TCRdb stores in-frame clones only, minus some. The sample lists tens of thousands of clones; around 83% were seen once. Here the sequenced sample was peripheral blood, taken on day 0 of MenACWY control vaccination. The receptors stem from an adult in good health. Both conserved end residues are part of each CDR3. A D gene is named only where the DNA matches it firmly. Clone size is not always given. Where it is, it says once, few, many or a class for expanded clones.

J gene: TRBJ2-5
V gene: TRBV5-1
clone size: NA
D gene: NA
CDR3 DNA: TGCGCCAGCAGCTTGGTTTTGAGGGGGTCAACGGAGACCCAGTACTTC
CDR3 protein: CASSLVLRGSTETQYF

J gene: TRBJ1-4
V gene: TRBV30
clone size: NA
D gene: NA
CDR3 DNA: TGTGCCTGGAGTACTTCCAGGGGTGCAACTAATGAAAAACTGTTTTTT
CDR3 protein: CAWSTSRGATNEKLFF

J gene: TRBJ1-2
V gene: TRBV10-3
clone size: NA
D gene: NA
CDR3 DNA: TGTGCCATCAGTGATCCCGGGACGCTAATGGGAGGCTACACCTTC
CDR3 protein: CAISDPGTLMGGYTF

J gene: TRBJ2-6
V gene: TRBV4-2
clone size: NA
D gene: TRBD2
CDR3 DNA: TGTGCCAGCAGCCCCCTAGGACTAGCGGGAACTGGGGCCAACGTCCTGACTTTC
CDR3 protein: CASSPLGLAGTGANVLTF

J gene: TRBJ2-7
V gene: TRBV6-2/TRBV6-3
clone size: NA
D gene: TRBD2
CDR3 DNA: TGTGCCAGCAGTCACCCTAGCGGGAGCAGCCACGAGCAGTACTTC
CDR3 protein: CASSHPSGSSHEQYF

J gene: TRBJ2-4
V gene: TRBV7-2
clone size: NA
D gene: TRBD2
CDR3 DNA: TGTGCCAGCAGCTTAGGCACGGCGGGAGTAGGAAACATTCAGTACTTC
CDR3 protein: CASSLGTAGVGNIQYF

J gene: TRBJ2-1
V gene: TRBV5-1
clone size: NA
D gene: TRBD2
CDR3 DNA: TGCGCCAGCAGCTTTGATAGCGGGAATACGGGGAATGAGCAGTTCTTC
CDR3 protein: CASSFDSGNTGNEQFF

J gene: TRBJ1-5
V gene: TRBV6-1
clone size: NA
D gene: NA
CDR3 DNA: TGTGCCAGCAGTGAAGCGCTTCAGGCAGGCCAGCATTTT
CDR3 protein: CASSEALQAGQHF

J gene: TRBJ2-3
V gene: TRBV14
clone size: NA
D gene: TRBD1
CDR3 DNA: TGTGCCAGCAGCCAAGGTCCGGGACAGGTTCTAGATACGCAGTATTTT
CDR3 protein: CASSQGPGQVLDTQYF

J gene: TRBJ1-2
V gene: TRBV24-1
clone size: NA
D gene: TRBD1
CDR3 DNA: TGTGCCACCAGTGTCCGACAGGGGTCTAACTATGGCTACACCTTC
CDR3 protein: CATSVRQGSNYGYTF

J gene: TRBJ1-6
V gene: TRBV27
clone size: NA
D gene: NA
CDR3 DNA: TGTGCTAGTTCCTTCCGGGTCGATAATTCACCCCTCCACTTT
CDR3 protein: CASSFRVDNSPLHF

J gene: TRBJ2-2
V gene: TRBV30
clone size: NA
D gene: TRBD2
CDR3 DNA: TGTGCCTGGACTCCGGGAGGGCTCGGCACCGGGGAGCTGTTTTTT
CDR3 protein: CAWTPGGLGTGELFF

J gene: TRBJ2-4
V gene: TRBV5-8
clone size: NA
D gene: NA
CDR3 DNA: TGTGCCAGCAGCTTGTCGGTGGGGGACTTGGCCAAAAACATTCAGTACTTC
CDR3 protein: CASSLSVGDLAKNIQYF

J gene: TRBJ2-1
V gene: TRBV19
clone size: NA
D gene: NA
CDR3 DNA: TGTGCCAGTAGTAGAACTCCGACCGGCAGCTCCTACAATGAGCAGTTCTTC
CDR3 protein: CASSRTPTGSSYNEQFF

J gene: TRBJ1-3
V gene: TRBV6-2/TRBV6-3
clone size: NA
D gene: NA
CDR3 DNA: TGTGCCAGCAGTTATTCTTCGGGTTTTGGAAACACCATATATTTT
CDR3 protein: CASSYSSGFGNTIYF

J gene: TRBJ1-5
V gene: TRBV19
clone size: NA
D gene: NA
CDR3 DNA: TGTGCCACCCAATTGGGGGGCAATCAGCCCCAGCATTTT
CDR3 protein: CATQLGGNQPQHF

J gene: TRBJ2-5
V gene: TRBV7-9
clone size: NA
D gene: NA
CDR3 DNA: TGTGCCAGCAGCTTATCCACATATCGGGACCTCCAAGAGACCCAGTACTTC
CDR3 protein: CASSLSTYRDLQETQYF

J gene: TRBJ2-2
V gene: TRBV11-3
clone size: NA
D gene: TRBD2
CDR3 DNA: TGTGCCAGCAGCTTAGGGCTAGCGGGAGGCCCGGGGACCGGGGAGCTGTTTTTT
CDR3 protein: CASSLGLAGGPGTGELFF

J gene: TRBJ2-7
V gene: TRBV14
clone size: NA
D gene: TRBD2
CDR3 DNA: TGTGCCAGCAGCCCTCAATTACTGGCGGGAGGCCACGAGCAGTACTTC
CDR3 protein: CASSPQLLAGGHEQYF

J gene: TRBJ1-1
V gene: TRBV6-2/TRBV6-3
clone size: once
D gene: NA
CDR3 DNA: TGTGCCAGCAGTCACCGACCCCCGGGGGGCCCCGAAGCTTTCTTT
CDR3 protein: CASSHRPPGGPEAFF

J gene: TRBJ1-6
V gene: TRBV5-1
clone size: NA
D gene: NA
CDR3 DNA: TGCGCCAGCAGCTTGGATGAACAATATTCACCCCTCCACTTT
CDR3 protein: CASSLDEQYSPLHF

J gene: TRBJ1-2
V gene: TRBV6-5
clone size: few
D gene: NA
CDR3 DNA: TGTGCCAGCAGTAAACCGACAGGCAACTATGGCTACACCTTC
CDR3 protein: CASSKPTGNYGYTF

J gene: TRBJ2-1
V gene: TRBV5-1
clone size: NA
D gene: NA
CDR3 DNA: TGCGCCAGCAGCAAGGAGGGGGCTGAGCAGTTCTTC
CDR3 protein: CASSKEGAEQFF

J gene: TRBJ1-1
V gene: TRBV5-1
clone size: NA
D gene: NA
CDR3 DNA: TGCGCCAGCAGCTTGAAGGGGAACACTGAAGCTTTCTTT
CDR3 protein: CASSLKGNTEAFF

J gene: TRBJ1-5
V gene: TRBV28
clone size: NA
D gene: TRBD1
CDR3 DNA: TGTGCCAGCAGTTTATTGGACAGGGGCCGGGCTAGCAATCAGCCCCAGCATTTT
CDR3 protein: CASSLLDRGRASNQPQHF

J gene: TRBJ2-1
V gene: TRBV18
clone size: NA
D gene: TRBD2
CDR3 DNA: TGTGCCAGCTCACCACTAGCGGGAGGAGGCGATGAGCAGTTCTTC
CDR3 protein: CASSPLAGGGDEQFF

J gene: TRBJ2-7
V gene: TRBV2
clone size: NA
D gene: NA
CDR3 DNA: TGTGCCAGCAGGGGACCGGGTCAGGGGTTGGAATACTTC
CDR3 protein: CASRGPGQGLEYF

J gene: TRBJ1-1
V gene: TRBV19
clone size: NA
D gene: NA
CDR3 DNA: TGTGCCAGTAGTGCCCGGACAGCGCGTCGAAGAGGCACTGAAGCTTTCTTT
CDR3 protein: CASSARTARRRGTEAFF

J gene: TRBJ2-4
V gene: TRBV18
clone size: NA
D gene: NA
CDR3 DNA: TGTGCCAGCTCACCACGGGCAGGGGTAGCCAAAAACATTCAGTACTTC
CDR3 protein: CASSPRAGVAKNIQYF

J gene: TRBJ2-7
V gene: TRBV12-3/TRBV12-4
clone size: NA
D gene: NA
CDR3 DNA: TGTGCCAGCAGTTTCGACGTATACGAGCAGTACTTC
CDR3 protein: CASSFDVYEQYF

J gene: TRBJ2-7
V gene: TRBV5-8
clone size: NA
D gene: TRBD2
CDR3 DNA: TGTGCCAGCAGCACATGGGAGGGGCACGAGCAGTACTTC
CDR3 protein: CASSTWEGHEQYF

J gene: TRBJ2-7
V gene: TRBV7-2
clone size: once
D gene: NA
CDR3 DNA: TGTGCCAGCAGCTCCCGGGACGGTGCCTACGAGCAGTACTTC
CDR3 protein: CASSSRDGAYEQYF

J gene: TRBJ2-2
V gene: TRBV6-4
clone size: NA
D gene: NA
CDR3 DNA: TGTGCCAGCAGTTTTGCACAGGGCGAGGAGCTGTTTTTT
CDR3 protein: CASSFAQGEELFF

J gene: TRBJ2-7
V gene: TRBV29-1
clone size: NA
D gene: NA
CDR3 DNA: TGCAGCGTTGTTCGAGAGGGCCCTCCTAGAGGGGAGCAGTACTTC
CDR3 protein: CSVVREGPPRGEQYF

J gene: TRBJ2-3
V gene: TRBV5-4
clone size: NA
D gene: TRBD2
CDR3 DNA: TGTGCCAGCAGCTTTCGGCGGGAGGGTGGAGATACGCAGTATTTT
CDR3 protein: CASSFRREGGDTQYF

J gene: TRBJ1-3
V gene: TRBV3-1/TRBV3-2
clone size: NA
D gene: NA
CDR3 DNA: TGTGCCAGCAGCCAAGACGGACAGCGACGAAACACCATATATTTT
CDR3 protein: CASSQDGQRRNTIYF

J gene: TRBJ1-3
V gene: TRBV21-1
clone size: NA
D gene: NA
CDR3 DNA: TGTGCCAGCAGTCGGACAGGGGGGAACACCATATATTTT
CDR3 protein: CASSRTGGNTIYF

J gene: TRBJ2-1
V gene: TRBV30
clone size: NA
D gene: NA
CDR3 DNA: TGTGCCTGCGGGACCACATCCTACAATGAGCAGTTCTTC
CDR3 protein: CACGTTSYNEQFF

J gene: TRBJ1-1
V gene: TRBV28
clone size: NA
D gene: NA
CDR3 DNA: TGTGCCAGCAGTTTCCCGTCGGCGGTTGAAGCTTTCTTT
CDR3 protein: CASSFPSAVEAFF

J gene: TRBJ1-3
V gene: TRBV7-2
clone size: NA
D gene: NA
CDR3 DNA: TGTGCCAGCAGCTTAAGGAACGGTGGAAACACCATATATTTT
CDR3 protein: CASSLRNGGNTIYF

J gene: TRBJ1-1
V gene: TRBV3-1/TRBV3-2
clone size: NA
D gene: TRBD1
CDR3 DNA: TGTGCCAGCAGCCACAGGACAGGGGGCACTGAAGCTTTCTTT
CDR3 protein: CASSHRTGGTEAFF

J gene: TRBJ2-1
V gene: TRBV18
clone size: NA
D gene: TRBD2
CDR3 DNA: TGTGCCAGCTCATCAGAGGGACTAGCGGGACTGCGGTTCTTC
CDR3 protein: CASSSEGLAGLRFF

J gene: TRBJ2-1
V gene: TRBV28
clone size: NA
D gene: TRBD2
CDR3 DNA: TGTGCCAGCAGTCCCGTGCGGGAGGGCCGGTTGAATGAGCAGTTCTTC
CDR3 protein: CASSPVREGRLNEQFF

J gene: TRBJ1-4
V gene: TRBV4-3
clone size: NA
D gene: NA
CDR3 DNA: TGCGCCAGCAGCCAATCAACAGGAGGAATGAAGGAACTGTTTTTT
CDR3 protein: CASSQSTGGMKELFF

J gene: TRBJ2-3
V gene: TRBV6-1
clone size: few
D gene: TRBD2
CDR3 DNA: TGTGCCAGCAGTGAAATTGCGGGAGGGACAGATACGCAGTATTTT
CDR3 protein: CASSEIAGGTDTQYF

J gene: TRBJ2-1
V gene: TRBV9
clone size: NA
D gene: TRBD2
CDR3 DNA: TGTGCCAGCAGCCCTTGGACTAGCGGGGACAATGAGCAGTTCTTC
CDR3 protein: CASSPWTSGDNEQFF